The clone carrying this T cell receptor (beta chain) was seen at least ten times. Its antigen remains unidentified. This record comes from a study of T cell repertoires in cytomegalovirus infection. Overall study: Public TCR beta signature analysis indicated the presence of both CMV infection and matching HLA type. Notes on the study in general: The ex vivo response was dominated by HLA-C-restricted CMV-specific TCR beta clonotypes. Individuals carrying CMV plus the relevant HLA were identified by cumulative frequency of public TCR beta families.

The V and J ends lost 6 bases and 2 bases respectively, with 13 bases between them. The CDR3 length is 14 residues. TCRdb passed the reads through MiXCR, listing each CDR3 protein once. The sample includes around 530,000 distinct CDR3 sequences, more than 20% of them seen just once. Sequenced: PBMCs. This chain uses TRBV12-3 or TRBV12-4 with TRBJ2-5; D may be TRBD1 (6 bases). The origin of this receptor is a human donor in good health (CMV status not recorded). Some clones in this sample may be carry-over from other donors' samples. The CDR3 sequence: CASRIQGIQETQYF. CDR3 in DNA: TGTGCCAGCAGGATACAGGGTATTCAAGAGACCCAGTACTTC.